This TCR beta chain was retrieved from a study of blood T cells in healthy people across ages. This clonotype showed up just a few times. Sample-barcoded 5' priming and a J-beta primer mix drove a second PCR of 7 to 11 cycles. In TCRdb, the 5' RACE reads were re-called with MiXCR into one record per CDR3 protein. The sample shows about 2 million distinct CDR3 sequences, around half of them seen only once. Germline-derived CDR1 and CDR2 are DFQATT and SNEGSKA (reference sequence). V gave up 2 bases and J gave up 2 bases, with 13 bases separating them. The CDR3 is 16 residues long. The chain has TRBV20-1 and TRBJ2-6, with a possible D match to TRBD1 (5 bases). This sequence was found in a woman between 35 and 50 years old in good health. Source material: blood. The CDR3 reads CSARSPGLAGANVLTF. Here the CDR3 DNA reads TGCAGTGCTAGAAGTCCAGGGCTAGCTGGGGCCAACGTCCTGACTTTC.